This is a list of T cell receptor beta chains from one sample in a study of tumor-infiltrating lymphocytes in primary liver carcinoma. MiXCR, run by TCRdb on the multiplex PCR reads, gives a single entry per CDR3 protein. The sample carries 300,000 to 400,000 distinct CDR3 sequences, around three fifths recorded once. Source material: peripheral blood. All receptors come from a man aged 35 to 55 with primary liver carcinoma and hepatitis B virus infection. Each CDR3 is given with its conserved first and last residue. The order of the fields is clone size, J gene, D gene, V gene, CDR3 protein, CDR3 DNA. A D gene is named only where the DNA matches it firmly. Rows give clone size only sometimes, using once, few, many, or a class for an expanded clone.

abundance: medium-sized
j_gene: TRBJ1-6
d_gene: TRBD1
v_gene: TRBV11-2
CDR3aa: CASSPGWTGSYNSPLHF
CDR3nt: TGTGCCAGCAGCCCTGGTTGGACAGGAAGCTATAATTCACCCCTCCACTTT

abundance: NA
j_gene: TRBJ2-7
d_gene: TRBD2
v_gene: TRBV11-2
CDR3aa: CASSNRLAGGASYDQYF
CDR3nt: TGTGCCAGCAGCAACCGACTAGCGGGAGGGGCGTCATACGATCAGTACTTC

abundance: once
j_gene: TRBJ2-3
d_gene: NA
v_gene: TRBV7-2
CDR3aa: CASSVKSTQYF
CDR3nt: TGTGCCAGCAGCGTCAAGAGTACGCAGTATTTT

abundance: NA
j_gene: TRBJ2-7
d_gene: NA
v_gene: TRBV11-2
CDR3aa: CTSNYLRVGPYEQYF
CDR3nt: TGTACCAGCAACTATCTCCGGGTGGGGCCCTACGAGCAGTACTTC

abundance: NA
j_gene: TRBJ2-3
d_gene: NA
v_gene: TRBV6-1
CDR3aa: CASSVPGSTGTDTQYF
CDR3nt: TGTGCCAGCAGTGTACCCGGGAGTACCGGCACAGATACGCAGTATTTT

abundance: once
j_gene: TRBJ2-1
d_gene: TRBD2
v_gene: TRBV6-2/TRBV6-3
CDR3aa: CAISFGTSGLDNEQFF
CDR3nt: TGTGCTATCAGTTTCGGGACTAGCGGACTCGACAATGAGCAGTTCTTC

abundance: once
j_gene: TRBJ2-2
d_gene: NA
v_gene: TRBV20-1
CDR3aa: CSAGHPGELFF
CDR3nt: TGCAGTGCGGGCCATCCCGGGGAGCTGTTTTTT

abundance: NA
j_gene: TRBJ2-1
d_gene: TRBD2
v_gene: TRBV11-2
CDR3aa: CASIPQREGLGEQSF
CDR3nt: TGTGCCAGCATCCCCCAGCGGGAGGGATTGGGCGAGCAGTCCTTC

abundance: NA
j_gene: TRBJ2-7
d_gene: NA
v_gene: TRBV11-2
CDR3aa: CASSLISIQGEQYF
CDR3nt: TGTGCCAGCAGCTTGATATCTATTCAGGGCGAGCAGTACTTC

abundance: NA
j_gene: TRBJ2-7
d_gene: NA
v_gene: TRBV4-2
CDR3aa: CASSQVWVLEQYF
CDR3nt: TGTGCCAGTAGCCAAGTATGGGTTCTCGAGCAGTACTTC

abundance: NA
j_gene: TRBJ2-7
d_gene: TRBD2
v_gene: TRBV30
CDR3aa: CASQAGGSYEQYF
CDR3nt: TGTGCCTCCCAAGCGGGAGGATCCTACGAGCAGTACTTC

abundance: NA
j_gene: TRBJ1-1
d_gene: NA
v_gene: TRBV11-2
CDR3aa: CASSLRKANTEAFF
CDR3nt: TGTGCCAGTAGCTTAAGAAAGGCCAACACTGAAGCTTTCTTT

abundance: few
j_gene: TRBJ2-2
d_gene: NA
v_gene: TRBV6-1
CDR3aa: CASSAYAGANTGELFF
CDR3nt: TGTGCCAGCAGTGCATACGCAGGGGCGAACACCGGGGAGCTGTTTTTT

abundance: many
j_gene: TRBJ2-7
d_gene: NA
v_gene: TRBV6-1
CDR3aa: CASIRDTDYEQYF
CDR3nt: TGTGCCAGCATTCGGGACACGGACTACGAGCAGTACTTC

abundance: many
j_gene: TRBJ2-5
d_gene: NA
v_gene: TRBV6-1
CDR3aa: CASRAFHKETQYF
CDR3nt: TGTGCCAGCAGAGCTTTCCACAAAGAGACCCAGTACTTC

abundance: NA
j_gene: TRBJ2-7
d_gene: NA
v_gene: TRBV11-1
CDR3aa: CAGNFNGQFYGQYF
CDR3nt: TGTGCCGGCAACTTCAACGGACAGTTCTACGGGCAGTACTTC

abundance: NA
j_gene: TRBJ2-3
d_gene: TRBD1
v_gene: TRBV11-2
CDR3aa: CASSLEGARGFPDTQYF
CDR3nt: TGTGCCAGCAGCCTAGAGGGGGCGAGAGGGTTTCCAGATACGCAGTATTTT

abundance: NA
j_gene: TRBJ1-6
d_gene: NA
v_gene: TRBV5-1
CDR3aa: CASSLQGCNSPLHF
CDR3nt: TGCGCCAGCAGCTTGCAGGGATGTAATTCACCCCTCCACTTT

abundance: NA
j_gene: TRBJ1-6
d_gene: TRBD1
v_gene: TRBV4-3
CDR3aa: CASSQGYRGSSYNPPLHF
CDR3nt: TGCGCCAGCAGCCAAGGTTACAGGGGGAGCTCCTATAATCCACCCCTCCACTTT

abundance: NA
j_gene: TRBJ2-2
d_gene: NA
v_gene: TRBV10-3
CDR3aa: CAIPLGRNTGELFF
CDR3nt: TGTGCCATCCCCCTCGGGCGGAACACCGGGGAGCTGTTTTTT